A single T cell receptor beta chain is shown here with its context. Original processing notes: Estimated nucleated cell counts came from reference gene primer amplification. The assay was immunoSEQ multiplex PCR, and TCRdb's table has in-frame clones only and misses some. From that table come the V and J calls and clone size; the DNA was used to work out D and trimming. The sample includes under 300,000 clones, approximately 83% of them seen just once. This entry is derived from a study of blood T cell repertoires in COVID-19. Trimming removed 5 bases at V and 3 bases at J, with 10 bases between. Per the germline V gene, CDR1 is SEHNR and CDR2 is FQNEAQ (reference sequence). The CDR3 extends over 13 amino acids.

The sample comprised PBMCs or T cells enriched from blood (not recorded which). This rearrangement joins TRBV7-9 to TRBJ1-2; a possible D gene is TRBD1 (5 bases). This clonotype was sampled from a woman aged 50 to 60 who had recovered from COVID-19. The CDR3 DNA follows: TGTGCCAGCAGCCCGGACAACTACTATGGCTACACCTTC. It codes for CASSPDNYYGYTF.